The rows below give T cell receptor beta chains drawn from one sample of a study of vaccination and CD4 T cells after COVID-19. The antigens these receptors bind are not known. From the PCR reads, TCRdb called clonotypes with MiXCR, one entry per CDR3 protein. This table holds 15,000 to 20,000 distinct CDR3 sequences, 45% to 65% found once. Material: CD4+ T cells from blood, cultured in vitro. The receptor source for this set is a human donor who had recovered from COVID-19. Each CDR3 is given with its conserved first and last residue. The order of the fields is J gene, clone size, V gene, D gene, CDR3 DNA, CDR3 protein. D genes are given only for firm matches. Not every row has a clone size; where given, it reads once, few, many or a size class.

J gene: TRBJ2-5; clone size: NA; V gene: TRBV5-1; D gene: TRBD2; CDR3 DNA: TGCGCCAGCGGAGCGGGGGGGCCCCAAGAGACCCAGTACTTC; CDR3 protein: CASGAGGPQETQYF
J gene: TRBJ1-2; clone size: few; V gene: TRBV28; D gene: NA; CDR3 DNA: TGTGCCAGCAGTTTTTCCACGACGGGCAACACCTTC; CDR3 protein: CASSFSTTGNTF
J gene: TRBJ2-7; clone size: few; V gene: TRBV20-1; D gene: TRBD2; CDR3 DNA: TGCAGTGCTACCGGGACTAGCGGGAGGATCTACGAGCAGTACTTC; CDR3 protein: CSATGTSGRIYEQYF
J gene: TRBJ2-7; clone size: NA; V gene: TRBV10-1; D gene: NA; CDR3 DNA: TGCGCCAGCAGTGATTCGCGTCAGGGGTTTACCTACGAGCAGTACTTC; CDR3 protein: CASSDSRQGFTYEQYF
J gene: TRBJ1-2; clone size: NA; V gene: TRBV4-3; D gene: NA; CDR3 DNA: TGCGCCAGCAGCCGGGAAGGGTATGGCTACACCTTC; CDR3 protein: CASSREGYGYTF
J gene: TRBJ2-5; clone size: NA; V gene: TRBV20-1; D gene: TRBD1; CDR3 DNA: TGCAGTGCCCGGGGACAGGGGGACAATCAAGAGACCCAGTACTTC; CDR3 protein: CSARGQGDNQETQYF
J gene: TRBJ2-3; clone size: NA; V gene: TRBV11-3; D gene: TRBD2; CDR3 DNA: TGTGCCAGCAGCCGACGGACTAGCGGGTATGACACAGATACGCAGTATTTT; CDR3 protein: CASSRRTSGYDTDTQYF
J gene: TRBJ2-6; clone size: few; V gene: TRBV7-9; D gene: TRBD2; CDR3 DNA: TGTGCCAGCAGCTCAGCGGGGGGGGCCAACGTCCTGACTTTC; CDR3 protein: CASSSAGGANVLTF
J gene: TRBJ2-2; clone size: NA; V gene: TRBV10-3; D gene: TRBD1; CDR3 DNA: TGTGCCATCGGGGGGACAGGGGATGCCACCGGGGAGCTGTTTTTT; CDR3 protein: CAIGGTGDATGELFF
J gene: TRBJ1-2; clone size: few; V gene: TRBV7-2; D gene: NA; CDR3 DNA: TGTGCCAGCAGCTTAGTAGACGGCGGGTACACCTTC; CDR3 protein: CASSLVDGGYTF
J gene: TRBJ2-3; clone size: few; V gene: TRBV7-2; D gene: NA; CDR3 DNA: TGTGCCAGCAGCTTAGGGAGTCTGCAGTATTTT; CDR3 protein: CASSLGSLQYF
J gene: TRBJ1-5; clone size: NA; V gene: TRBV20-1; D gene: NA; CDR3 DNA: TGCAGTGCTAGTCCCGAGTCGGATCAGCCCCAGCATTTT; CDR3 protein: CSASPESDQPQHF
J gene: TRBJ2-7; clone size: NA; V gene: TRBV27; D gene: NA; CDR3 DNA: TGTGCCAGCAGGAAGGACTACGAATCCTACGAGCAGTACTTC; CDR3 protein: CASRKDYESYEQYF
J gene: TRBJ2-3; clone size: NA; V gene: TRBV9; D gene: NA; CDR3 DNA: TGTGCCAGCAGCGTACAGGGGCAGGCTACGCAGTATTTT; CDR3 protein: CASSVQGQATQYF
J gene: TRBJ1-1; clone size: NA; V gene: TRBV15; D gene: NA; CDR3 DNA: TGTGCCACCAGCAGGGGACGGATGAACACTGAAGCTTTCTTT; CDR3 protein: CATSRGRMNTEAFF
J gene: TRBJ2-7; clone size: NA; V gene: TRBV7-8; D gene: NA; CDR3 DNA: TGTGCCAGCAGCTTAGCGCGGATTGGGGCTAGCTTGTACGAGCAGTACTTC; CDR3 protein: CASSLARIGASLYEQYF
J gene: TRBJ2-2; clone size: NA; V gene: TRBV11-3; D gene: TRBD2; CDR3 DNA: TGTGCCAGCAGCTTGGGACTAGCGGGAGTCGGCGGGGAGCTGTTTTTT; CDR3 protein: CASSLGLAGVGGELFF
J gene: TRBJ2-5; clone size: NA; V gene: TRBV20-1; D gene: TRBD2; CDR3 DNA: TGCAGTGCTAGAGGTGGGACTAGCGATCTGGAGACCCAGTACTTC; CDR3 protein: CSARGGTSDLETQYF
J gene: TRBJ2-5; clone size: NA; V gene: TRBV7-3; D gene: NA; CDR3 DNA: TGTGCCAGCAGCGGGGGGGAGACCCAGTACTTC; CDR3 protein: CASSGGETQYF
J gene: TRBJ2-5; clone size: NA; V gene: TRBV20-1; D gene: NA; CDR3 DNA: TGCAGTGCTAGAGATTCTGGACTGGGGGAGACCCAGTACTTC; CDR3 protein: CSARDSGLGETQYF
J gene: TRBJ2-5; clone size: NA; V gene: TRBV28; D gene: NA; CDR3 DNA: TGTGCCAGCAGTTTCCTTGGAGAGACCCAGTACTTC; CDR3 protein: CASSFLGETQYF
J gene: TRBJ2-7; clone size: once; V gene: TRBV6-2/TRBV6-3; D gene: TRBD2; CDR3 DNA: TGTGCCAGCAGTTGGACTAGATCCTACGAGCAGTACTTC; CDR3 protein: CASSWTRSYEQYF
J gene: TRBJ2-2; clone size: NA; V gene: TRBV19; D gene: NA; CDR3 DNA: TGTGCCAGTAGTATAGTCGGAGGGACCGACACCGGGGAGCTGTTTTTT; CDR3 protein: CASSIVGGTDTGELFF
J gene: TRBJ2-3; clone size: NA; V gene: TRBV6-4; D gene: TRBD2; CDR3 DNA: TGTGCCAGCAGTGGGGGACTACAAATGACAGATACGCAGTATTTT; CDR3 protein: CASSGGLQMTDTQYF
J gene: TRBJ2-3; clone size: few; V gene: TRBV10-3; D gene: TRBD2; CDR3 DNA: TGTGCCATCAGTCTAGCGGGGGGAACAGATACGCAGTATTTT; CDR3 protein: CAISLAGGTDTQYF
J gene: TRBJ1-3; clone size: NA; V gene: TRBV7-9; D gene: NA; CDR3 DNA: TGTGCCAGCAGCTTATCCGGGAACTCTGGAAACACCATATATTTT; CDR3 protein: CASSLSGNSGNTIYF
J gene: TRBJ1-6; clone size: medium-sized; V gene: TRBV30; D gene: NA; CDR3 DNA: TGTGCCTGGAGCGCGGAGGGGTATTCACCCCTCCACTTT; CDR3 protein: CAWSAEGYSPLHF
J gene: TRBJ1-4; clone size: NA; V gene: TRBV20-1; D gene: NA; CDR3 DNA: TGCAGTGCTAGAGATAGGTTGGGCCCTACAGGGAGGAATGAAAAACTGTTTTTT; CDR3 protein: CSARDRLGPTGRNEKLFF
J gene: TRBJ2-2; clone size: NA; V gene: TRBV7-6; D gene: TRBD2; CDR3 DNA: TGTGCCAGCAGCTTAGTAGCGGGAGGGCCTTTATCAGACACCGGGGAGCTGTTTTTT; CDR3 protein: CASSLVAGGPLSDTGELFF
J gene: TRBJ2-3; clone size: NA; V gene: TRBV2; D gene: NA; CDR3 DNA: TGTGCCAGCAGTGATAGCACCAGCTGGGGACCGCAGTATTTT; CDR3 protein: CASSDSTSWGPQYF
J gene: TRBJ1-5; clone size: NA; V gene: TRBV28; D gene: NA; CDR3 DNA: TGTGCCAGCAGTTTGATGGACGGGACCCAGCATTTT; CDR3 protein: CASSLMDGTQHF
J gene: TRBJ2-1; clone size: NA; V gene: TRBV6-5; D gene: NA; CDR3 DNA: TGTGCCAGCAGTTACAAGGGAAGGGGGTACAATGAGCAGTTCTTC; CDR3 protein: CASSYKGRGYNEQFF
J gene: TRBJ1-2; clone size: NA; V gene: TRBV20-1; D gene: NA; CDR3 DNA: TGCAGTGCCCGAACAGATTCCTATGGCTACACCTTC; CDR3 protein: CSARTDSYGYTF
J gene: TRBJ2-3; clone size: few; V gene: TRBV6-1; D gene: TRBD2; CDR3 DNA: TGTGCCAGCCGAGGACTAGCGGGAGGGGGGGGCACAGATACGCAGTATTTT; CDR3 protein: CASRGLAGGGGTDTQYF
J gene: TRBJ2-1; clone size: NA; V gene: TRBV5-1; D gene: TRBD2; CDR3 DNA: TGCGCCAGCAGCTCGGGACTAGCGGGGGGTTACAATGAGCAGTTCTTC; CDR3 protein: CASSSGLAGGYNEQFF
J gene: TRBJ1-1; clone size: NA; V gene: TRBV20-1; D gene: NA; CDR3 DNA: TGCAGTGCTAGAATACAGGGCCCCGAAACCGGAGCTCTCTTT; CDR3 protein: CSARIQGPETGALF
J gene: TRBJ2-1; clone size: NA; V gene: TRBV7-2; D gene: NA; CDR3 DNA: TGTGCCAGCAGCTTAGACGTCGGGTCCTACAATGAGCAGTTCTTC; CDR3 protein: CASSLDVGSYNEQFF
J gene: TRBJ2-1; clone size: NA; V gene: TRBV19; D gene: TRBD2; CDR3 DNA: TGTGCCAGTAGTATAGAGCGGGGGGTCAGTTACAATGAGCAGTTCTTC; CDR3 protein: CASSIERGVSYNEQFF
J gene: TRBJ1-2; clone size: NA; V gene: TRBV20-1; D gene: NA; CDR3 DNA: TGCAGTGCTAGCAGCCGCGGGGGCGGATTCCACACCTTC; CDR3 protein: CSASSRGGGFHTF
J gene: TRBJ2-2; clone size: NA; V gene: TRBV5-4; D gene: NA; CDR3 DNA: TGTGCCAGCAGCCCACGGGGCGCGCAGGGATTAGGGACCGGGGAGCTGTTTTTT; CDR3 protein: CASSPRGAQGLGTGELFF